Shown below are 6 T cell receptor beta chains from a single sample sequenced in a study of regulatory T cells in long-lasting Graves disease. As for time point: newly diagnosed GD, antithyroid drugs for less than 3 months. From RNA extracted from PBMCs, the TCR library was made. For TCR beta, libraries came from iRepertoire HTBI primers and Arm-PCR of CDR3 regions. TCRdb processed the multiplex PCR reads anew with MiXCR; each CDR3 protein has one entry. The sample lists approximately 560,000 distinct CDR3 sequences; more than 15% were seen once. These data were also reused for a study on T cells in Graves' hyperthyroidism and ophthalmopathy.

The specimen comprised peripheral blood mononuclear cells (PBMCs), sampled at new diagnosis, from a patient treated with antithyroid drugs. The receptor source for this set is a man aged 18 to 30 with Graves disease.

This clonotype was picked up many times. The rearrangement links TRBV6-2 or TRBV6-3 to TRBJ2-1; TRBD2 matches at 7 bases. Losses at the gene ends were 5 bases for V and 6 bases for J; bases not matched to a gene: 10. CDR1 and CDR2 (germline): MNHEY, SVGEGT. This CDR3 has 15 amino acids. CDR3 coding DNA: TGTGCCAGCAGTCGTTGGCGGGAGACCTCCAATGAGCAGTTCTTC. Translated, it gives CASSRWRETSNEQFF.

A word on this clonotype: One base away lies a much larger clone, so this may be a sequencing read error. V and J are TRBV18 and TRBJ2-4; D might be TRBD1 (7 bases). The J call could be wrong; TRBJ2-5 is a better fit for the DNA end. The CDR3 runs 13 residues. Germline lookup yields CDR1 KGHSH and CDR2 LQKENI. CDR3 in amino acids: CASFPGGGETQYF. The CDR3 DNA follows: TGTGCCAGCTTCCCAGGGGGAGGAGAGACCCAGTACTTC.

This clonotype has a handful of counts. This sequence joins TRBV9 and TRBJ2-7; 10 nucleotides line up with TRBD1. The length of the CDR3 is 15 residues. Germline V gene lookup returns CDR1 SGDLS and CDR2 YYNGEE. The V gene end was trimmed by 4 bases and the J gene end by 2 bases; junction bases not matched to a gene: 6. This CDR3 reads CASSPQGQGPYEQYF. CDR3 in DNA: TGTGCCAGCAGCCCCCAGGGACAGGGGCCCTACGAGCAGTACTTC.

The chain has TRBV28 and TRBJ1-4; 7 bases are shared with TRBD1. The V and J ends lost 4 bases and 4 bases, in that order; junction bases with no gene match: 15. The germline V gene encodes CDR1 MDHEN and CDR2 SYDVKM. This CDR3 is 18 amino acids long. The CDR3 loop is CASSSYIRQGVGNEKLFF. The CDR3 DNA is TGTGCCAGCAGTTCATATATACGACAGGGAGTGGGTAATGAAAAACTGTTTTTT.

The gene calls are TRBV6-2 or TRBV6-3 and TRBJ1-1; D unclear. Between the trimmed V and J ends, which lost 5 bases and 3 bases, there was a span of 22 bases. Germline CDR1 and CDR2: MNHEY and SVGEGT. CDR3 length equals 17 residues. DNA for the CDR3: TGTGCCAGCAGTGAATGGGAGCCCGGCAATTGGGACACTGAAGCTTTCTTT. Protein sequence: CASSEWEPGNWDTEAFF.

This clonotype has just a few counts. The V and J genes are TRBV5-6 and TRBJ1-5, with 8 bases that match TRBD1. V lost 4 bases, J lost 3 bases, and 6 bases stayed unmatched. Germline V gene sequence: CDR1 SGHDT, CDR2 YYEEEE. CDR3 length equals 15 residues. The CDR3 loop reads CASSGQGRPNQPQHF. DNA of the CDR3: TGTGCCAGCAGCGGACAGGGACGACCCAATCAGCCCCAGCATTTT.